This section outlines one T cell receptor beta chain sequence together with its context. What it binds is not known. The data were taken from a study of CD8+ T cells in alopecia areata. Study-wide points: Many expanded lesional clones persisted during tofacitinib (in both scalp and blood).

This CDR3 contains 14 residues. Germline V gene data show CDR1 as SQVTM and CDR2 as ANQGSEA. V lost 4 bases, J lost 3 bases, and 15 bases lay in between. Treatment specified: oral pan-JAK inhibitor, 5-10 mg twice daily. Sequencing relied on a cDNA template that was reverse transcribed from extracted RNA. This table comes from immunoSEQ multiplex PCR, and its TCRdb copy is limited to in-frame clones, with some not included. The sample records some 190,000 clones, around 60% being singletons. The TCR sequence derives from a human donor with alopecia areata. The starting material was CD4+ T cells sorted from blood, obtained around week 49, from a patient treated with tofacitinib. The rearrangement links TRBV29-1 to TRBJ1-2; perhaps TRBD1 as D (6 bases). CDR3 nucleotide sequence: TGCAGCGTTGCTCGACGACAGGCAGACTATGGCTACACCTTC. As protein: CSVARRQADYGYTF.